This paragraph reports one T cell receptor beta chain. The table lists this clonotype with a few counts. No cognate antigen has been identified for it. Base qualities are not recorded, but no much larger clone differs from it by a single base. Stable Graves' hyperthyroidism was defined as the absence of progression to ophthalmopathy over 18 months of follow-up. Hyperthyroidism patients were aged 18 to 65 years and newly diagnosed, with disease duration of less than 2 months. Exclusion was applied to patients with uncontrolled infections, other autoimmune diseases, pregnancy or lactation. Diagnoses were based on clinical symptoms, serum thyroxine and TRAb, thyroid ultrasound and orbital computed tomography. PBMCs were separated from 10 ml of fresh peripheral blood using Ficoll-Paque density gradient centrifugation. Total RNA was extracted with Trizol reagent, and quality was checked on an Agilent 2100 Bioanalyzer.

These data originate in a study of T cells in Graves' hyperthyroidism and ophthalmopathy (dated by TCRdb to between 2018 and 2021). With regard to the full study: Peripheral blood samples were taken at initial diagnosis, before any treatment was given. TCR Vbeta CDR3 sequencing of 120 to 150 peripheral blood samples (approximately 44 ophthalmopathy, about 74 hyperthyroidism and around 17 progressor patients) is reported in the paper. TCR V-J signatures able to tell the groups apart were searched for in a discovery cohort of some 100 patients, of whom 43 had Graves' ophthalmopathy and 57 had stable Graves' hyperthyroidism. The roughly 90 discovery patients were divided at random into training and test sets in a 7:3 ratio. In addition, the study compared T-cell repertoires in thyroid tissue and in blood from roughly six Graves' hyperthyroidism patients. After sampling, hyperthyroidism patients received methimazole starting at 30 mg daily, and ophthalmopathy patients received high-dose intravenous methylprednisolone. Whether ophthalmopathy could be predicted prospectively was tested in an independent validation cohort made up of 18 to 20 hyperthyroidism patients plus 17 patients who later progressed to ophthalmopathy. The investigation overall reported the following: In validation, the model predicted progression to ophthalmopathy a median of roughly 6.2 months before onset, with 65% to 71% sensitivity and 72.22% specificity. Sample size was not statistically predetermined, and blinding of investigators to group allocation was not performed. Most expanded thyroid clonotypes (frequency above 0.001) were also found in blood, which suggests that blood repertoires may mirror thyroid immune responses. A 13 V-J signature model separated ophthalmopathy from stable hyperthyroidism, with roughly 88% sensitivity and roughly 81% specificity in cross-validation and 80%/75% in testing.

Amplification of TCR beta CDR3 regions was carried out from RNA transcripts. For the first round of RT-PCR on the TCR CDR3, the HTBI primer set was used together with the Qiagen OneStep RT-PCR kit. Libraries were constructed in a second round of multiplex PCR, after which size selection and purification were performed. Sequencing of the libraries was done on an Illumina HiSeq2000 using paired-end 100 bp reads. The study's processing was this. SOAPnuke was used to process the raw data, throwing out any read that contained adapters or uncalled bases, had a mean Phred below 15, or lacked an exact constant-primer or identifier match. High-quality paired reads were merged using COPE v1.2.5, and each unique nucleotide sequence was defined as a clonotype. MiTCR v1.1 was used to align the clonotypes against IMGT TRBV, TRBD and TRBJ reference segments. The analysis was restricted to V-J combinations with a frequency above 0.0001, which together covered 99% to 99.2% of the repertoires. A TCS score was defined as the ratio between F50 (clonal expansion) and ExV (chaos), using BLOSUM62-based TCRdist between CDR3 peptides within each V-J. Welch's t-statistics and random forest reduced roughly 540 V-J features to roughly 13, which were used in a naive Bayes classifier (R e1071). TCRdb trimmed public reads at Q25 via fastp, called clones via MiXCR and kept in-frame beta chains. Every entry covers one CDR3 protein and lists the most common genes and DNA from its rows. The V and J calls follow TCRdb's processing rather than the paper's. Here the sample has a few hundred thousand distinct CDR3 sequences; 15% to 18% occur a single time. The ten most abundant clones make up 12% to 15% of the sample.

V drops 2 bases and J drops 0 bases, leaving 11 bases in between. The germline V gene supplies CDR1 MNHNS and CDR2 SASEGT. From its cysteine to its phenylalanine, the CDR3 spans 16 amino acids. Kept here is only the CDR3 DNA, which spans 48 bases and is read in frame from base 1. This TCR came from a woman under 30 with Graves' hyperthyroidism. The chain couples TRBV6-1 to TRBJ1-5; no D gene call is confident. Sequencing input: blood. At the DNA level, the sequence is TGTGCCAGCAGTGAATTGCGGGTTGTTAGCAATCAGCCCCAGCATTTT. Its translation reads: CASSELRVVSNQPQHF.